Listed here is a single T cell receptor (beta chain). Its target is not known. Unmatched junction bases numbered 9, after V lost 6 bases and J lost 2 bases. The CDR3 sequence is 17 residues long. Per germline, CDR1 LNHDA and CDR2 SQIVND (reference sequence). Clones were read by immunoSEQ multiplex PCR, and TCRdb kept only the in-frame ones, dropping some. The sample includes some 130,000 clones, about nine tenths seen only once; the top ten take 20% to 25%. This sample stems from a study of T cell responses to AZD1222 COVID-19 vaccine. Whole-study results and caveats: Close to half of all spike-specific TCRs reportedly target regions of the variants that are unmutated. With two AZD1222 doses given, Spike-specific TCR breadth and depth both rose. After the peak T cell response, and only then, were repertoires sampled.

The clonotype comes from an adult in good health. This rearrangement joins TRBV19 to TRBJ1-5, with 11 bases fitting TRBD1. The sequencing here drew on peripheral blood, taken on day 0 of AZD1222 vaccination. This CDR3 reads CASSSGTGGGRNQPQHF. The CDR3 DNA is TGTGCCAGTAGCTCCGGGACAGGGGGTGGGCGCAATCAGCCCCAGCATTTT. Looking up the rest from reference TRBV19 and TRBJ1-5 gives the full variable domain: DGGITQSPKYLFRKEGQNVTLSCEQNLNHDAMYWYRQDPGQGLRLIYYSQIVNDFQKGDIAEGYSVSREKKESFPLTVTSAQKNPTAFYLCASSSGTGGGRNQPQHFGDGTRLSIL.